A single sample is the source of the 5 T cell receptor beta chains below, sequenced in a study of blood T cells in healthy people across ages (dated by TCRdb to the mid-2010s). The library relied on 5' RACE. Reads for this sample came from an Illumina HiSeq 2500. A second roughly 6 to 11 cycle PCR used a sample-barcoded 5' primer and a J-beta primer mix. TCRdb cleaned the public reads at Q25 with fastp, built clones with MiXCR and kept in-frame beta chains. Each record represents a unique CDR3 protein, reported with the most common genes and DNA among its rows. The sample table records 710,000 or so distinct CDR3 sequences; over 20% of these occur just once. In total, the top ten clones hold less than 25% of the sample. The sequenced sample was blood. Every receptor here comes from a man between 70 and 80 years old in good health.

This clonotype was picked up a small number of times. The chain joins TRBV2 to TRBJ2-1; 10 bases are a match to TRBD2. The germline V gene encodes CDR1 SNHLY and CDR2 FYNNEI. This CDR3 has 12 residues. The V and J ends lost 6 bases and 9 bases, in that order; junction bases with no gene match: 2. The CDR3 protein is CASRLAGREQFF. CDR3 nucleotides: TGTGCCAGCAGACTAGCGGGACGTGAGCAGTTCTTC.

This rearrangement joins TRBV11-2 to TRBJ2-3, with D tentatively TRBD2 (5 bases). Germline CDR1 and CDR2: SGHAT and FQNNGV. Trimming left V 3 bases short and J 0 bases short, with 22 bases between. The CDR3 runs to 19 residues. The CDR3 spells CASSLPPLGLAVSTDTQYF. CDR3 nucleotide sequence: TGTGCCAGCAGCTTGCCTCCACTAGGGCTAGCAGTTAGCACAGATACGCAGTATTTT.

This clonotype was seen a few times. The genes are TRBV6-1 and TRBJ1-1, with a weak D call TRBD1 (6 bases). The V gene's germline CDR1 is MNHNS and CDR2 SASEGT. CDR3 length equals 15 residues. Trimming took off 3 bases at V and 3 bases at J, with 14 bases between the two ends. The CDR3: CASSDLTGWDTEAFF. The CDR3 nucleotides read TGTGCCAGCAGTGATCTAACAGGGTGGGACACTGAAGCTTTCTTT.

About this clonotype: Compared with germline, one end of the junction differs, possibly owing to a read error. This chain connects TRBV14 to TRBJ2-7; no definite D call. CDR1 SGHDN and CDR2 FVKESK come from the germline V gene. The CDR3 length is 14 residues. The CDR3 sequence is CAGSQRYSLDEQYF. CDR3 bases: TGTGCCGGCAGCCAGAGGTACAGTCTCGACGAGCAGTACTTC.

This clonotype occurred a few times. The V call is TRBV28, the J call TRBJ2-4; 11 nucleotides match TRBD2. CDR3 length equals 15 residues. Germline CDR1 MDHEN, CDR2 SYDVKM. With V trimmed by 3 bases and J by 6 bases, 4 bases remained unmatched. CDR3: CASSLSSGGPNIQYF. DNA of the CDR3: TGTGCCAGCAGTTTGTCTAGCGGGGGGCCAAACATTCAGTACTTC.